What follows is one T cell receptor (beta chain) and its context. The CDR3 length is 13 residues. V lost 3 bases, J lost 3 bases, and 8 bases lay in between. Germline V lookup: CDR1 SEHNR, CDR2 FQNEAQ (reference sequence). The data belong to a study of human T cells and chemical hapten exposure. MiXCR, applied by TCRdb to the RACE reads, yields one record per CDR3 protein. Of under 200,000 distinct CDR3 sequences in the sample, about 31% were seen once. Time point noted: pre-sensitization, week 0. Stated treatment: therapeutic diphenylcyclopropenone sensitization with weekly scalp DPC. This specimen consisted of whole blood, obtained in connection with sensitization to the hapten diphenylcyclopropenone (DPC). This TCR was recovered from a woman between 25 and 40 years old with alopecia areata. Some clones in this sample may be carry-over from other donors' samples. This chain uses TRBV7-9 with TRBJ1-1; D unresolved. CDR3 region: CASSLDGHTEAFF. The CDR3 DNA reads TGTGCCAGCAGCTTGGATGGGCACACTGAAGCTTTCTTT.